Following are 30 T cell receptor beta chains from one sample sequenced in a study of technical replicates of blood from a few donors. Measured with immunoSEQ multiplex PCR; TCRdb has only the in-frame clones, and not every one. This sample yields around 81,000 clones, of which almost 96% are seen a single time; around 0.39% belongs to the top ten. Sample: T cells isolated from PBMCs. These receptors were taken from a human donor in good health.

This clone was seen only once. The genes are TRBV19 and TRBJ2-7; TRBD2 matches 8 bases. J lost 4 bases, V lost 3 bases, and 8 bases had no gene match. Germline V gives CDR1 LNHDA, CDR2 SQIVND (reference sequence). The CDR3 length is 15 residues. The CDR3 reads CASSMKAGEVYEQYF. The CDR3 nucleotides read TGTGCCAGTAGTATGAAAGCGGGAGAGGTTTACGAGCAGTACTTC.

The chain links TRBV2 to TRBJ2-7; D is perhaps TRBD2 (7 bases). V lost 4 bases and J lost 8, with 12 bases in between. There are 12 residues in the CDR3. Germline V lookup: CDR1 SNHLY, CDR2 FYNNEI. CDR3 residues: CASSVGGTQQYF. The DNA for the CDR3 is TGTGCCAGCAGTGTCGGGGGGACACAGCAGTACTTC. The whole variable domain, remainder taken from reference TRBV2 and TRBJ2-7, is EPEVTQTPSHQVTQMGQEVILRCVPISNHLYFYWYRQILGQKVEFLVSFYNNEISEKSEIFDDQFSVERPDGSNFTLKIRSTKLEDSAMYFCASSVGGTQQYFGPGTRLTVT.

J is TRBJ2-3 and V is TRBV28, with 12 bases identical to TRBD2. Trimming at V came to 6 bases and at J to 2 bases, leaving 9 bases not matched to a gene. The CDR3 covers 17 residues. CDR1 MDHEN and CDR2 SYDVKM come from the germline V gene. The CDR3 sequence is CASSLAGGPRITDTQYF. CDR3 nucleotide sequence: TGTGCCAGCAGCCTAGCGGGAGGGCCTCGAATCACAGATACGCAGTATTTT. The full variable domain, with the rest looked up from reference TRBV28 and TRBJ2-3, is DVKVTQSSRYLVKRTGEKVFLECVQDMDHENMFWYRQDPGLGLRLIYFSYDVKMKEKGDIPEGYSVSREKKERFSLILESASTNQTSMYLCASSLAGGPRITDTQYFGPGTRLTVL.

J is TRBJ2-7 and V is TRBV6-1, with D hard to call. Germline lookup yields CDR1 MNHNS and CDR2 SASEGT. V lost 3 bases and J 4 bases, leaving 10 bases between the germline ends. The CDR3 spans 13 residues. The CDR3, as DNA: TGTGCCAGCAGTGATGGGCAGGTTTACGAGCAGTACTTC. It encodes CASSDGQVYEQYF.

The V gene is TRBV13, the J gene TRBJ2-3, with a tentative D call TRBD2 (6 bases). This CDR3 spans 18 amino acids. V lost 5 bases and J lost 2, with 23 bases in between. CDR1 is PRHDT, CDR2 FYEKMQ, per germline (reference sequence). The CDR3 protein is CASSSTHLGGFITDTQYF. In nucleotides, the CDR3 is TGTGCCAGCAGCAGTACCCACCTTGGGGGGTTTATCACAGATACGCAGTATTTT. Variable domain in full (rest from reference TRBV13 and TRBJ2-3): AAGVIQSPRHLIKEKRETATLKCYPIPRHDTVYWYQQGPGQDPQFLISFYEKMQSDKGSIPDRFSAQQFSDYHSELNMSSLELGDSALYFCASSSTHLGGFITDTQYFGPGTRLTVL.

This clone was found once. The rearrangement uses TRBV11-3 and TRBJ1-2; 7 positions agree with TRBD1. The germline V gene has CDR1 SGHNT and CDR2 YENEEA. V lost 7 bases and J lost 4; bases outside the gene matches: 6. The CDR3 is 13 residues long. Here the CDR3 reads CASIRDSLYGYTF. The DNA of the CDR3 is TGTGCCAGCATTCGGGACAGTCTCTATGGCTACACCTTC.

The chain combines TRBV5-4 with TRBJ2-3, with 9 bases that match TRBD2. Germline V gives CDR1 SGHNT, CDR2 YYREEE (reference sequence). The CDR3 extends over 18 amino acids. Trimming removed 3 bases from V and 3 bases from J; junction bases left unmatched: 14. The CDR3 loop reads CASSYTVIAGVSTDTQYF. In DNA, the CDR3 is TGTGCCAGCAGCTATACTGTGATAGCGGGAGTAAGTACAGATACGCAGTATTTT.

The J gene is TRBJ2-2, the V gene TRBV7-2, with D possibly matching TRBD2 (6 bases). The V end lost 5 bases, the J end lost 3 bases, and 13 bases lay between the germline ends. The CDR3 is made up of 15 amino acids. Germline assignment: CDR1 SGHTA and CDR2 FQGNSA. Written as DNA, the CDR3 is TGTGCCAGCAGCCTGGGAGGCTTGTACACCGGGGAGCTGTTTTTT. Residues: CASSLGGLYTGELFF.

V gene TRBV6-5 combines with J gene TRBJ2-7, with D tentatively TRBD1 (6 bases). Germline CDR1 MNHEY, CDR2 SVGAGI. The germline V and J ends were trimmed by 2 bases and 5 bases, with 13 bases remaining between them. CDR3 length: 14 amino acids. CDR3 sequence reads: CASSYAEGVHEQYF. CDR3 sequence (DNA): TGTGCCAGCAGTTACGCAGAGGGGGTCCACGAGCAGTACTTC.

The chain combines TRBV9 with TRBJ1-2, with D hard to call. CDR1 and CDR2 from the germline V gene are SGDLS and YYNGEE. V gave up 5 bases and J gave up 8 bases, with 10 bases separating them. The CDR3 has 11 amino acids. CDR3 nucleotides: TGTGCCAGCAGAAATGAGGGAGGCTACACCTTC. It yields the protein CASRNEGGYTF.

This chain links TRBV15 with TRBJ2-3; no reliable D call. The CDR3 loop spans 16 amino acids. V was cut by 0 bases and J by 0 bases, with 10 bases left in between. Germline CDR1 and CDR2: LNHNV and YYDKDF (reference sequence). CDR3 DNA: TGTGCCACCAGCAGAGATTCAGTGACAAGCACAGATACGCAGTATTTT. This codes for CATSRDSVTSTDTQYF.

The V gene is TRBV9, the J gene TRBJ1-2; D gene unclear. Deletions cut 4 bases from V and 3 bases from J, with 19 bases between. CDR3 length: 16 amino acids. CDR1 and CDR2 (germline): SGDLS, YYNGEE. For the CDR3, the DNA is TGTGCCAGCAGCCCATCCCACGGAGATTCTTACTATGGCTACACCTTC. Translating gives CASSPSHGDSYYGYTF.

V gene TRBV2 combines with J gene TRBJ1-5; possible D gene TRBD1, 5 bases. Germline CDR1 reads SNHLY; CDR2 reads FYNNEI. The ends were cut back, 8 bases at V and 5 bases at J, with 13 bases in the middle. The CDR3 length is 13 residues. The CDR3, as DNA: TGTGCCAGCGCGGGGGGGGGATATCAGCCCCAGCATTTT. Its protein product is CASAGGGYQPQHF.

CDR3 loop: CASSLGGKGTEAFF. The DNA of the CDR3 is TGTGCCAGCAGCTTGGGGGGAAAGGGCACTGAAGCTTTCTTT. The V gene is TRBV11-1, the J gene TRBJ1-1; D may be TRBD1 (5 bases). The germline V and J ends were trimmed by 3 bases and 4 bases, with 12 bases remaining between them. This CDR3 has 14 residues. Germline CDR1 reads SGHAT; CDR2 reads FQDESV (reference sequence).

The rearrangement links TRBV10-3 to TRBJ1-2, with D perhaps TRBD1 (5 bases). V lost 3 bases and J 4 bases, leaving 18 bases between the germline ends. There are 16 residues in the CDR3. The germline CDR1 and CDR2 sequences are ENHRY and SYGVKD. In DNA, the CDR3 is TGTGCCATCAGTGACCCGGGGGGTTCTACCGCCTATGGCTACACCTTC. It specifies CAISDPGGSTAYGYTF.

As DNA, the CDR3 is TGTGCCAGCAGTGACGGAGCCGGGGAGCTGTTTTTT. Its translation is CASSDGAGELFF. V and J are TRBV6-4 and TRBJ2-2; no firm D call. This CDR3 is 12 amino acids long. Germline loops: CDR1 MRHNA, CDR2 SNTAGT. V lost 2 bases to trimming and J lost 6 bases, with 4 bases between them.

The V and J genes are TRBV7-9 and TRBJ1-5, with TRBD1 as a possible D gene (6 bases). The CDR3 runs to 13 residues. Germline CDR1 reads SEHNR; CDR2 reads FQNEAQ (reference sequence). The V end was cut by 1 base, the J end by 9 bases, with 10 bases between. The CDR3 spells CASSLDTGRPQHF. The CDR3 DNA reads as TGTGCCAGCAGCTTAGATACAGGGAGGCCCCAGCATTTT.

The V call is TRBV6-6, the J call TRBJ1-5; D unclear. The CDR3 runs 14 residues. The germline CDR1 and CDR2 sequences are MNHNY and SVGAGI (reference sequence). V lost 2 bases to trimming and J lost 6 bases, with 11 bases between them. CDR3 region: CASSYVQIGQPQHF. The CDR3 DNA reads TGTGCCAGCAGTTACGTACAGATAGGTCAGCCCCAGCATTTT.

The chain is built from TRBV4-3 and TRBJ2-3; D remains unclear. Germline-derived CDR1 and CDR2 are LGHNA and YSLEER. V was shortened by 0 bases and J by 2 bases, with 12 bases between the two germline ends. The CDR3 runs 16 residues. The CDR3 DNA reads TGCGCCAGCAGCCAAGATCATTCGCACAACACAGATACGCAGTATTTT. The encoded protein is CASSQDHSHNTDTQYF.

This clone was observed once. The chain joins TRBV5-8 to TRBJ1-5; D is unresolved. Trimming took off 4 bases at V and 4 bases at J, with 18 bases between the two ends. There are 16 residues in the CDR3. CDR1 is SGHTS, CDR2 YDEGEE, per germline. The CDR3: CASSRTVPSLNQPQHF. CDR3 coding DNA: TGTGCCAGCAGCCGGACTGTACCCTCCCTAAATCAGCCCCAGCATTTT.

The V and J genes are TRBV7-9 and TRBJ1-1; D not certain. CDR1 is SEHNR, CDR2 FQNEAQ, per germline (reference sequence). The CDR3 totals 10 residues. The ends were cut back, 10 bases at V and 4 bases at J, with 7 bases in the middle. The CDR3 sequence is CAIEGTEAFF. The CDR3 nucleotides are TGTGCCATAGAGGGCACTGAAGCTTTCTTT.

CDR3 loop: CAWSVVEDRMFF. The CDR3 nucleotides read TGTGCCTGGAGTGTAGTAGAGGACAGAATGTTTTTT. The chain carries TRBV30 and TRBJ1-4; possibly TRBD1 for D (6 bases). The V gene lost 0 bases and the J gene lost 15 bases, with 14 bases spanning the gap. The germline CDR1 and CDR2 sequences are GTSNPN and SVGIG (reference sequence). This CDR3 comprises 12 residues.

CDR3 protein: CASSYSTSGYEQYF. DNA for the CDR3: TGTGCCAGCAGTTACTCGACTAGCGGGTACGAGCAGTACTTC. The chain is built from TRBV6-5 and TRBJ2-7; the match to TRBD2 covers 10 bases. Trimming took 0 bases from V and 4 from J; bases not matched to a gene: 0. CDR3 length equals 14 residues. The germline CDR1 and CDR2 sequences are MNHEY and SVGAGI.

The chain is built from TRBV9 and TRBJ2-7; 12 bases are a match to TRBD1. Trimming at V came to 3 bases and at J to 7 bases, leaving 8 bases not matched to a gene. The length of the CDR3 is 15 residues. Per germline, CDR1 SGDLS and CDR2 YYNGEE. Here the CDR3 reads CASSAAGTGGREQYF. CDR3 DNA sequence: TGTGCCAGCAGCGCCGCCGGGACAGGGGGCCGGGAGCAGTACTTC.

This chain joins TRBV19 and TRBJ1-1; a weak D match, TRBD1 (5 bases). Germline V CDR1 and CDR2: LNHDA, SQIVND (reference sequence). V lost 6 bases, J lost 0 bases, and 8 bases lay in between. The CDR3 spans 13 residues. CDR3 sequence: CASRYRMNTEAFF. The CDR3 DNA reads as TGTGCCAGTAGGTACAGGATGAACACTGAAGCTTTCTTT. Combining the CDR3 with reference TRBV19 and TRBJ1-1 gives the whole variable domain DGGITQSPKYLFRKEGQNVTLSCEQNLNHDAMYWYRQDPGQGLRLIYYSQIVNDFQKGDIAEGYSVSREKKESFPLTVTSAQKNPTAFYLCASRYRMNTEAFFGQGTRLTVV.

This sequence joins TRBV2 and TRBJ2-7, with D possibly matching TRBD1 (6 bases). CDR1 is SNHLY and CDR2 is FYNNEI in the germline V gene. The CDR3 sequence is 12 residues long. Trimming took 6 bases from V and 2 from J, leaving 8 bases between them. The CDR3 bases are TGTGCCAGCAGCACAGGGACCTACGAGCAGTACTTC. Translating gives CASSTGTYEQYF.

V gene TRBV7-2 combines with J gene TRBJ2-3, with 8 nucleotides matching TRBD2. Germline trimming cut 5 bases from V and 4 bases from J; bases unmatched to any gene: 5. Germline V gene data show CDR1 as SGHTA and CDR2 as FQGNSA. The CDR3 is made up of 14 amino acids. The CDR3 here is CASSAGLDADTQYF. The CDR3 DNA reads TGTGCCAGCAGCGCGGGACTAGATGCAGATACGCAGTATTTT.

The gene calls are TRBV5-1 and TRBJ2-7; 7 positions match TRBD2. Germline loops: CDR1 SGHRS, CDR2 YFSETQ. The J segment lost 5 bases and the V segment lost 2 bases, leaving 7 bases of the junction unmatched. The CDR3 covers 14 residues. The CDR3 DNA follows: TGCGCCAGCAGCTTTAGCGGGCCCCGGGACGAGCAGTACTTC. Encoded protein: CASSFSGPRDEQYF.

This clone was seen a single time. The CDR3 reads CASRGTGGTGELFF. The CDR3 DNA sequence: TGTGCCAGCAGGGGGACAGGGGGCACCGGGGAGCTGTTTTTT. V and J are TRBV6-1 and TRBJ2-2; 11 bases are shared with TRBD1. This CDR3 comprises 14 residues. Germline assignment: CDR1 MNHNS and CDR2 SASEGT. After removal of 6 bases from V and 4 bases from J, the junction contained 1 base not matched to a gene.

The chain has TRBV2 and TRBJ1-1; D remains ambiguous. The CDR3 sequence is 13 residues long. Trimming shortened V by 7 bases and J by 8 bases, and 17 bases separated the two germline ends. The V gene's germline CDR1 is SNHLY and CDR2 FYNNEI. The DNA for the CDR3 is TGTGCCAGCATTGCCGGGGAGTATGGAGAAGCTTTCTTT. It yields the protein CASIAGEYGEAFF.